This T cell receptor (beta chain) was documented in a study of blood T cell repertoires in COVID-19. In the study overall: Samples came from the United States, Italy and Spain, spanning acute and convalescent COVID-19. The cDNA or gDNA used as material had been derived from T cells, B-cell-depleted T cells, or PBMCs.

CDR3 length: 13 amino acids. V dropped 2 bases and J dropped 5 bases, with 9 bases sitting between them. Germline lookup yields CDR1 SGHTA and CDR2 FQGNSA. Authors' analysis steps: By means of reference gene primer amplification, nucleated cell counts were estimated. Clones were sequenced by immunoSEQ multiplex PCR, and TCRdb holds only the in-frame ones, with some missing. V and J calls and clone size come straight from that table; D and trimming were deduced from the DNA. The sample yields some 200,000 clones, 84% seen once. Material: peripheral blood. V usage is TRBV7-2 and J usage is TRBJ2-5, with D possibly matching TRBD2 (5 bases). The receptor comes from a woman aged 40 to 50 who had recovered from COVID-19. Here the CDR3 reads CASSLFRGETQYF. The DNA of the CDR3 is TGTGCCAGCAGCTTATTCAGAGGGGAGACCCAGTACTTC.